The 23 T cell receptor beta chains presented below share a single source sample, sequenced in a study of PD-1 blockade in classical Hodgkin lymphoma. Autologous stem cell transplantation was followed by relapse in every patient, and brentuximab vedotin exposure varied. The method was immunoSEQ multiplex PCR; TCRdb's version includes in-frame clones alone and lacks a portion of them. The sample consists of 95,000 to 100,000 clones, 85% to 90% of them appearing once. Sequenced here: peripheral blood mononuclear cells (PBMCs), sampled before the second cycle of nivolumab. The source of these receptors is a human donor with classical Hodgkin lymphoma.

This clone has more than one count but fewer than ten. This chain joins TRBV15 and TRBJ2-1; a weak D match, TRBD2 (6 bases). V lost 2 bases to trimming and J lost 2 bases, with 16 bases between them. CDR1 and CDR2 (germline): LNHNV, YYDKDF (reference sequence). The CDR3 has 17 residues. The CDR3 loop reads CATSRTPEGLAYNEQFF. DNA for the CDR3: TGTGCCACCAGCAGAACCCCGGAGGGGCTAGCCTACAATGAGCAGTTCTTC. Complete variable domain (other parts from reference TRBV15 and TRBJ2-1): DAMVIQNPRYQVTQFGKPVTLSCSQTLNHNVMYWYQQKSSQAPKLLFHYYDKDFNNEADTPDNFQSRRPNTSFCFLDIRSPGLGDTAMYLCATSRTPEGLAYNEQFFGPGTRLTVL.

This chain connects TRBV18 to TRBJ1-1; D may be TRBD1 (6 bases). CDR3 size: 12 residues. V lost 4 bases to trimming and J lost 7 bases, with 10 bases between them. Germline V gene lookup returns CDR1 KGHSH and CDR2 LQKENI. DNA for the CDR3: TGTGCCAGCTCACTTACAGGGTATGAAGCTTTCTTT. This sequence encodes CASSLTGYEAFF.

The chain is built from TRBV14 and TRBJ2-1; D gene ambiguous. The CDR3 consists of 13 residues. The V end was cut by 4 bases, the J end by 3 bases, with 7 bases between. From germline, CDR1 is SGHDN and CDR2 FVKESK. CDR3 DNA: TGTGCCAGCAGCCGAGGATACTACAATGAGCAGTTCTTC. This translates into CASSRGYYNEQFF. The full variable domain, with the rest looked up from reference TRBV14 and TRBJ2-1, is EAGVTQFPSHSVIEKGQTVTLRCDPISGHDNLYWYRRVMGKEIKFLLHFVKESKQDESGMPNNRFLAERTGGTYSTLKVQPAELEDSGVYFCASSRGYYNEQFFGPGTRLTVL.

V gene TRBV6-4 combines with J gene TRBJ2-1, with 7 bases identical to TRBD1. Unmatched junction bases numbered 4, after V lost 8 bases and J lost 3 bases. Germline V gives CDR1 MRHNA, CDR2 SNTAGT. CDR3 size: 13 residues. Here the CDR3 reads CASARDSYNEQFF. The CDR3 nucleotides are TGTGCCAGCGCCCGGGACAGCTACAATGAGCAGTTCTTC.

This clone was seen only a few times. The chain couples TRBV30 to TRBJ2-5, with D maybe TRBD2 (6 bases). Trimming removed 3 bases from V and 3 bases from J, with 17 bases in between. Germline-derived CDR1 and CDR2 are GTSNPN and SVGIG (reference sequence). The CDR3 totals 15 residues. The CDR3 spells CAWRGAGPPKETQYF. For the CDR3, the DNA is TGTGCCTGGAGAGGGGCGGGGCCCCCTAAAGAGACCCAGTACTTC.

The chain carries TRBV5-1 and TRBJ2-5, with 10 bases lining up with TRBD2. Germline assignment: CDR1 SGHRS and CDR2 YFSETQ. J lost 5 bases, V lost 3 bases, and 10 bases had no gene match. The CDR3 covers 16 residues. CDR3 residues: CASSSGGLAAGETQYF. DNA of the CDR3: TGCGCCAGCAGCTCCGGCGGACTAGCGGCCGGGGAGACCCAGTACTTC.

This clone occurred once. The chain uses TRBV7-2 and TRBJ2-4; D is unresolved. The V end lost 5 bases, the J end lost 7 bases, and 15 bases lay between the germline ends. The CDR3 is 14 amino acids. Germline lookup yields CDR1 SGHTA and CDR2 FQGNSA. CDR3 bases: TGTGCCAGCAGCCCCCAAGTCCTAGGGAACATTCAGTACTTC. It yields the protein CASSPQVLGNIQYF.

This clone was counted once. The chain's CDR3 is CASSPPVNTGELFF. In DNA, the CDR3 is TGTGCCAGCTCACCGCCCGTGAACACCGGGGAGCTGTTTTTT. The chain recombines TRBV18 with TRBJ2-2; D is undetermined. V gave up 3 bases and J gave up 1 base, with 6 bases separating them. This CDR3 has 14 residues. Per germline, CDR1 KGHSH and CDR2 LQKENI.

The chain is built from TRBV7-8 and TRBJ1-5; possibly TRBD1 for D (5 bases). V lost 3 bases, J lost 2 bases, and 8 bases lay in between. Germline V gene lookup returns CDR1 SGHVS and CDR2 FQNEAQ. This CDR3 is 14 amino acids long. In DNA form, the CDR3 reads TGTGCCAGCAGCTTGACAGAAGGCAATCAGCCCCAGCATTTT. It codes for CASSLTEGNQPQHF.

The chain carries TRBV7-9 and TRBJ1-2; D is undetermined. CDR1 SEHNR and CDR2 FQNEAQ come from the germline V gene (reference sequence). V was trimmed by 2 bases and J by 0 bases, leaving 4 bases between them. This CDR3 has 13 residues. CDR3: CASSLMANYGYTF. The CDR3 DNA sequence: TGTGCCAGCAGCTTAATGGCTAACTATGGCTACACCTTC. The full variable domain, rest sourced from reference TRBV7-9 and TRBJ1-2, is DTGVSQNPRHKITKRGQNVTFRCDPISEHNRLYWYRQTLGQGPEFLTYFQNEAQLEKSRLLSDRFSAERPKGSFSTLEIQRTEQGDSAMYLCASSLMANYGYTFGSGTRLTVV.

The genes are TRBV6-1 and TRBJ2-7; no definite D call. The CDR3 sequence is 17 residues long. Germline V gene data show CDR1 as MNHNS and CDR2 as SASEGT. V was shortened by 2 bases and J by 2 bases, with 19 bases between the two germline ends. The CDR3 region is CASSEWWGTVIAYEQYF. CDR3 nucleotides: TGTGCCAGCAGTGAATGGTGGGGTACGGTAATCGCCTACGAGCAGTACTTC.

This rearrangement joins TRBV2 to TRBJ1-4, with TRBD1 identical over 11 bases. V lost 5 bases to trimming and J lost 8 bases; unmatched junction nucleotides: 1. Germline V lookup: CDR1 SNHLY, CDR2 FYNNEI. This CDR3 is built from 13 residues. The CDR3 DNA is TGTGCCAGCAGTTGGACAGGGGGCGAAAAACTGTTTTTT. Protein: CASSWTGGEKLFF. Variable domain in full (rest from reference TRBV2 and TRBJ1-4): EPEVTQTPSHQVTQMGQEVILRCVPISNHLYFYWYRQILGQKVEFLVSFYNNEISEKSEIFDDQFSVERPDGSNFTLKIRSTKLEDSAMYFCASSWTGGEKLFFGSGTQLSVL.

The rearrangement links TRBV28 to TRBJ2-7; 11 nucleotides line up with TRBD1. Germline assignment: CDR1 MDHEN and CDR2 SYDVKM. V lost 9 bases and J lost 1; bases outside the gene matches: 8. The CDR3 covers 15 residues. The CDR3: CASGNRDRGSYEQYF. CDR3 nucleotide sequence: TGTGCCAGTGGCAACCGGGACAGGGGGTCCTACGAGCAGTACTTC. The whole variable domain, remainder taken from reference TRBV28 and TRBJ2-7, is DVKVTQSSRYLVKRTGEKVFLECVQDMDHENMFWYRQDPGLGLRLIYFSYDVKMKEKGDIPEGYSVSREKKERFSLILESASTNQTSMYLCASGNRDRGSYEQYFGPGTRLTVT.

This CDR3 is CASSPQRLANEQFF. In nucleotides, the CDR3 is TGTGCCAGCTCACCACAGAGGCTTGCCAATGAGCAGTTCTTC. This chain uses TRBV18 with TRBJ2-1; D not certain. V lost 1 base, J lost 6 bases, and 10 bases lay in between. Germline V CDR1 and CDR2: KGHSH, LQKENI. This CDR3 is 14 amino acids long.

The chain has TRBV15 and TRBJ1-6; the D gene is possibly TRBD1 (6 bases). CDR1 and CDR2 (germline): LNHNV, YYDKDF (reference sequence). Trimming shortened V by 5 bases and J by 0 bases, and 17 bases separated the two germline ends. The CDR3 is 18 amino acids. The CDR3, as DNA: TGTGCCACCAGCCCTTTGGACAGAACGCCCTCCTATAATTCACCCCTCCACTTT. This translates into CATSPLDRTPSYNSPLHF.

This rearrangement joins TRBV29-1 to TRBJ1-4; maybe TRBD1 (6 bases). This CDR3 comprises 13 residues. V was shortened by 4 bases and J by 6 bases, with 12 bases between the two germline ends. The V gene's germline CDR1 is SQVTM and CDR2 ANQGSEA. CDR3 sequence: CSVANRADEKLFF. The CDR3 bases are TGCAGCGTTGCAAACAGGGCGGATGAAAAACTGTTTTTT.

The genes are TRBV15 and TRBJ2-7, with 9 nucleotides matching TRBD1. Germline lookup yields CDR1 LNHNV and CDR2 YYDKDF (reference sequence). This CDR3 is 18 amino acids long. V was pared by 5 bases and J by 1 base, with 15 bases of the junction left unmatched. The DNA for the CDR3 is TGTGCCACCAGCCCTTTAACCATTCGGGACAGGGAGTCCTACGAGCAGTACTTC. Protein: CATSPLTIRDRESYEQYF.

This clone was counted only a few times. The chain carries TRBV5-5 and TRBJ1-3, with D possibly being TRBD1 (6 bases). Germline CDR1 and CDR2: SGHKS and YYEKEE (reference sequence). V was pared by 0 bases and J by 0 bases, with 13 bases between. This CDR3 contains 17 residues. In nucleotides, the CDR3 is TGTGCCAGCAGCTTGGCCGCCGGACAGTCCTCTGGAAACACCATATATTTT. Amino acid sequence: CASSLAAGQSSGNTIYF.

This rearrangement joins TRBV9 to TRBJ1-5; no clear D gene. The CDR3 loop spans 14 amino acids. V lost 3 bases, J lost 2 bases, and 9 bases lay in between. The germline CDR1 and CDR2 sequences are SGDLS and YYNGEE. This chain's CDR3 is CASSADMGNQPQHF. In DNA, the CDR3 is TGTGCCAGCAGCGCCGACATGGGCAATCAGCCCCAGCATTTT. Drawing the rest from reference TRBV9 and TRBJ1-5, the complete variable domain is DSGVTQTPKHLITATGQRVTLRCSPRSGDLSVYWYQQSLDQGLQFLIQYYNGEERAKGNILERFSAQQFPDLHSELNLSSLELGDSALYFCASSADMGNQPQHFGDGTRLSIL.

This clone was detected only once. The rearrangement links TRBV19 to TRBJ1-6, with 7 positions matching TRBD1. Germline V gene sequence: CDR1 LNHDA, CDR2 SQIVND (reference sequence). V shed 7 bases and J 4 bases; nucleotides not matched to a gene: 10. This CDR3 has 16 residues. The DNA for the CDR3 is TGTGCCAGTATGGGCAGGGGGAGTCGTTATAATTCACCCCTCCACTTT. This encodes CASMGRGSRYNSPLHF.

This chain uses TRBV10-3 with TRBJ2-7, with 9 bases fitting TRBD2. The CDR3 totals 14 residues. J was trimmed by 4 bases and V by 3 bases; bases with no gene match: 4. The germline gives CDR1 ENHRY, CDR2 SYGVKD. The CDR3 DNA reads as TGTGCCATCAGTGAACTAGCGGGTGGATACGAGCAGTACTTC. Translated: CAISELAGGYEQYF.

This sequence joins TRBV7-9 and TRBJ2-5, with a weak D call TRBD2 (5 bases). Germline V CDR1 and CDR2: SEHNR, FQNEAQ (reference sequence). The CDR3 totals 13 residues. The V and J ends lost 5 bases and 3 bases respectively, with 10 bases between them. The CDR3 nucleotides are TGTGCCAGCAGCCCCGGGGTGGAAGAGACCCAGTACTTC. This gives the protein CASSPGVEETQYF.

J is TRBJ1-1 and V is TRBV4-3, with D tentatively TRBD1 (5 bases). The V end was cut by 4 bases, the J end by 5 bases, with 11 bases between. CDR1 is LGHNA, CDR2 YSLEER, per germline. The CDR3 is 13 residues long. The CDR3 sequence is CASSPQGLTEAFF. The CDR3, as DNA: TGCGCCAGCAGCCCTCAGGGTTTGACTGAAGCTTTCTTT.